This passage covers 2 T cell receptor beta chains from one sample sequenced in a study of blood T cell repertoires in COVID-19. The data were produced by immunoSEQ multiplex PCR, yet TCRdb's version contains in-frame clones alone and is incomplete. The profile shows approximately 350,000 clones, under 95% of them singletons. Input material: peripheral blood. Receptors were obtained from a woman aged 18 to 35 who had recovered from COVID-19.

The rearrangement uses TRBV11-3 and TRBJ2-3; D is ambiguous. The V gene's germline CDR1 is SGHNT and CDR2 YENEEA. The CDR3 runs to 13 residues. Trimming shortened V by 0 bases and J by 5 bases, and 6 bases separated the two germline ends. Here the CDR3 DNA reads TGTGCCAGCAGCTTAGAGAGTCAAGATACGCAGTATTTT. Protein sequence: CASSLESQDTQYF.

This chain links TRBV15 with TRBJ2-2; 8 nucleotides agree with TRBD1. The length of the CDR3 is 17 residues. Germline lookup yields CDR1 LNHNV and CDR2 YYDKDF (reference sequence). V gave up 1 base and J gave up 4 bases; unmatched junction bases: 8. DNA for the CDR3: TGTGCCACCAGCAGAGCGAGAGGACAGGGTTTCACCGGGGAGCTGTTTTTT. Amino acids: CATSRARGQGFTGELFF.